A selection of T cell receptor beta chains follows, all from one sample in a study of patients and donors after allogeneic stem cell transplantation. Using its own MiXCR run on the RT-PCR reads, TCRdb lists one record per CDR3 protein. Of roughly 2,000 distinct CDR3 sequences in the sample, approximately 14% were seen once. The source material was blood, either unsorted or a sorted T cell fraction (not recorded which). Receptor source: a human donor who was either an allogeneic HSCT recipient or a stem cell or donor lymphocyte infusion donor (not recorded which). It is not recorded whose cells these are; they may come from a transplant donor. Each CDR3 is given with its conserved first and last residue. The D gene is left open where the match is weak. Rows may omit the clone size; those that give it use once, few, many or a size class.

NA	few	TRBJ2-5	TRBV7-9	CASSFRLGETQYF	TGTGCCAGCAGCTTCCGGCTAGGGGAGACCCAGTACTTC
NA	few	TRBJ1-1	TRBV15	CATSRDIRGTTSTEAFF	TGTGCCACCAGCAGAGATATCAGGGGCACTACGTCCACTGAAGCTTTCTTT
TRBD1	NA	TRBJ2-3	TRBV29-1	CSVSEQGASTDTQYF	TGCAGCGTTTCCGAACAGGGGGCTAGCACAGATACGCAGTATTTT
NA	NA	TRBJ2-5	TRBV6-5	CASSYSETKETQYF	TGTGCCAGCAGTTACTCGGAGACTAAAGAGACCCAGTACTTC
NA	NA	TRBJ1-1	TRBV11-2	CASSFQLGGAEAFF	TGTGCCAGCAGCTTCCAGTTGGGTGGCGCTGAAGCTTTCTTT
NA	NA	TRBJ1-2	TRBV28	CANWGRADGYTF	TGTGCCAACTGGGGCAGGGCGGACGGCTACACCTTC
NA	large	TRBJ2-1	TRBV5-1	CASSVGGGREQFF	TGCGCCAGCAGCGTTGGTGGCGGTCGAGAGCAGTTCTTC
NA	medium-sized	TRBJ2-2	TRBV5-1	CASSPFTGTGELFF	TGCGCCAGCAGCCCATTTACGGGCACCGGGGAGCTGTTTTTT
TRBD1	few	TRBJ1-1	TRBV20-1	CSARDPGRGMVGGTEAFF	TGCAGTGCTAGAGATCCGGGCAGGGGGATGGTTGGTGGCACTGAAGCTTTCTTT
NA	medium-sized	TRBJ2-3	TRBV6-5	CASSYGGSTDTQYF	TGTGCCAGCAGTTACGGGGGAAGCACAGATACGCAGTATTTT
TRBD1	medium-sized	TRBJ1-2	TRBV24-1	CATSTGDYGYTF	TGTGCCACCAGTACAGGGGACTATGGCTACACCTTC
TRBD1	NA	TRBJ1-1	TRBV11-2	CASSPGQIPTEAFF	TGTGCCAGCAGCCCGGGACAGATCCCTACTGAAGCTTTCTTT
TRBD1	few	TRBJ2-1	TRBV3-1	CASSQGGGPRNEQFF	TGTGCCAGCAGCCAAGGAGGGGGCCCCAGGAATGAGCAGTTCTTC
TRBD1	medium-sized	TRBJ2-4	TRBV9	CASSPLGQADIQYF	TGTGCCAGCAGCCCCTTAGGACAGGCGGACATTCAGTACTTC
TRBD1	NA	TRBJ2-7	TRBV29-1	CSVPQGQGEQYF	TGCAGCGTCCCACAGGGGCAGGGGGAGCAGTACTTC
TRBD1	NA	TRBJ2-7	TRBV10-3	CAISESTGKSYEQYF	TGTGCCATCAGTGAGTCGACAGGGAAATCCTACGAGCAGTACTTC
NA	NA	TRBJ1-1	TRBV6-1	CASSEGQPGAEAFF	TGTGCCAGCAGTGAAGGTCAACCAGGTGCTGAAGCTTTCTTT
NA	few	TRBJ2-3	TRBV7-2	CASSLLGTQYF	TGTGCCAGCAGCTTACTGGGTACGCAGTATTTT
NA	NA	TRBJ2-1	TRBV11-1	CASSLGGHNEQFF	TGTGCCAGCAGCTTGGGGGGCCACAATGAGCAGTTCTTC
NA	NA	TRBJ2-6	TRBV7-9	CASEVGTSGANVLTF	TGTGCCAGCGAAGTAGGGACCTCTGGGGCCAACGTCCTGACTTTC
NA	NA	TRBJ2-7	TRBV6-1	CASMGGSYEQYF	TGTGCCAGCATGGGGGGCTCCTACGAGCAGTACTTC
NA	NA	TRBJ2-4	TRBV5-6	CASSFENIQYF	TGTGCCAGCAGTTTCGAAAACATTCAGTACTTC
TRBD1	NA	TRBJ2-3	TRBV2	CASRDRGRNTDTQYF	TGTGCCAGCAGGGACAGGGGGCGAAACACAGATACGCAGTATTTT
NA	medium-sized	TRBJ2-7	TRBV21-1	CASSKAPGTDYEQYF	TGTGCCAGCAGCAAAGCGCCAGGGACGGACTACGAGCAGTACTTC
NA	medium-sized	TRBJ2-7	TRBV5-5	CASSLLGYEQYF	TGTGCCAGCAGCTTGCTAGGCTACGAGCAGTACTTC
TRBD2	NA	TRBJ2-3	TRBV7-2	CASSKTSGGFTDTQYF	TGTGCCAGCAGCAAAACTAGCGGGGGTTTCACAGATACGCAGTATTTT
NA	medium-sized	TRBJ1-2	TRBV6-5	CASSYLGYGYTF	TGTGCCAGCAGTTACCTGGGTTATGGCTACACCTTC
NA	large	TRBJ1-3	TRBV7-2	CASSPTQGSSGNTIYF	TGTGCCAGCAGCCCCACCCAGGGGAGCTCTGGAAACACCATATATTTT
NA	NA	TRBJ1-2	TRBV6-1	CASSTYRVDGYTF	TGTGCCAGCAGTACCTACAGGGTCGACGGCTACACCTTC
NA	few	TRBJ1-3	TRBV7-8	CASSLSGGNTIYF	TGTGCCAGCAGCCTATCGGGGGGAAACACCATATATTTT
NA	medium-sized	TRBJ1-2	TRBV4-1	CASSQWDGETYGYTF	TGCGCCAGCAGCCAATGGGACGGAGAAACCTATGGCTACACCTTC
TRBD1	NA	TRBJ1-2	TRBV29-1	CSVAGTGTSNYGYTF	TGCAGCGTTGCCGGGACAGGGACTTCTAACTATGGCTACACCTTC
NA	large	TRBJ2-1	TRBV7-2	CASSLDISSYNEQFF	TGTGCCAGCAGCCTAGACATCAGCTCCTACAATGAGCAGTTCTTC
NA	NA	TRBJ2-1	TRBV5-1	CASSPGHANEQFF	TGCGCCAGCAGCCCGGGTCACGCCAATGAGCAGTTCTTC
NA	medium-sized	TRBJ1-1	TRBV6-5	CASSYLLHTEAFF	TGTGCCAGCAGTTACCTATTGCACACTGAAGCTTTCTTT
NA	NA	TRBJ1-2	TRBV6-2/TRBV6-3	CASADSYAGYTF	TGTGCCAGCGCCGACAGCTATGCTGGCTACACCTTC
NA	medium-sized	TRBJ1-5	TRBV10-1	CASMKDSNQPQHF	TGCGCCAGCATGAAGGATAGCAATCAGCCCCAGCATTTT
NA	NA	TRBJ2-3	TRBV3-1	CASGRGADTQYF	TGTGCCAGCGGAAGGGGGGCAGATACGCAGTATTTT
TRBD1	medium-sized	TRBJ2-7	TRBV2	CASSQQGKGYEQYF	TGTGCCAGCAGCCAACAGGGGAAGGGCTACGAGCAGTACTTC
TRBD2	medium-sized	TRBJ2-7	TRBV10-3	CAISESRGDEQYF	TGTGCCATCAGTGAGTCGCGGGGGGACGAGCAGTACTTC
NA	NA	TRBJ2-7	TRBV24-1	CATSWGSEQYF	TGTGCCACCAGTTGGGGGAGCGAGCAGTACTTC
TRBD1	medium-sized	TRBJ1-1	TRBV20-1	CSAREPLGQGRTEAFF	TGCAGTGCTAGAGAACCTTTGGGACAGGGGAGAACTGAAGCTTTCTTT
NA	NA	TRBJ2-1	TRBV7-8	CASSLAGGHGNEQFF	TGTGCCAGCAGCTTAGCGGGGGGCCATGGAAATGAGCAGTTCTTC
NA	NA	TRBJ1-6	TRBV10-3	CAISDGRGNSPLHF	TGTGCCATCAGTGATGGTAGAGGGAATTCACCCCTCCACTTT
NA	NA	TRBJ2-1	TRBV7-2	CASSLGPGTEQFF	TGTGCCAGCAGCTTAGGCCCGGGGACTGAGCAGTTCTTC
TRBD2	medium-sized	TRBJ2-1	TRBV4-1	CASSQVTSGYNEQFF	TGCGCCAGCAGCCAAGTGACTAGCGGATACAATGAGCAGTTCTTC
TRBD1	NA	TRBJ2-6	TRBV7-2	CASSRSGQSSGANVLTF	TGTGCCAGCAGCCGTTCGGGACAGTCCTCTGGGGCCAACGTCCTGACTTTC
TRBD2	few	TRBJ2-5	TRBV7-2	CASSSVPSGGAKTQYF	TGTGCCAGCAGCTCAGTGCCTAGCGGGGGGGCTAAGACCCAGTACTTC
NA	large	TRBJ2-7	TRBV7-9	CASSVGTNYEQYF	TGTGCCAGCAGCGTCGGGACGAACTACGAGCAGTACTTC
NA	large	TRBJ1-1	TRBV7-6	CASSSRQMNTEAFF	TGTGCCAGCAGCTCTAGACAGATGAACACTGAAGCTTTCTTT
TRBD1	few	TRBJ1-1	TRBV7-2	CASRQNRGANTEAFF	TGTGCCAGCAGACAAAACAGGGGGGCGAACACTGAAGCTTTCTTT
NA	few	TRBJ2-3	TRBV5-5	CASHSNTQYF	TGTGCCAGCCACTCCAATACGCAGTATTTT
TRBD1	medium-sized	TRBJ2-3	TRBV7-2	CASSTSGTGFDTQYF	TGTGCCAGCAGCACCTCCGGGACAGGGTTCGATACGCAGTATTTT
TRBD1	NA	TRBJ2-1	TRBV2	CACLGQGYNEQFF	TGTGCCTGCCTTGGACAGGGATACAATGAGCAGTTCTTC
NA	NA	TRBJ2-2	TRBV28	CASSHRENTGELFF	TGTGCCAGCAGTCACAGGGAAAACACCGGGGAGCTGTTTTTT